The rows below give T cell receptor beta chains drawn from one sample of a study of OX40 agonist ivuxolimab in advanced cancers. TCRdb's table, derived via immunoSEQ multiplex PCR, lists solely in-frame clones and lacks some. The table records some 77,000 clones, about four fifths of them present only once. Sequences were derived from CD4+ or CD8+ T cells sorted from blood, sampled in a trial of the OX40 agonist ivuxolimab. Source of these receptors: an adult with an advanced solid tumor such as melanoma, head and neck, liver or kidney cancer. CDR3s include the opening cysteine and the closing phenylalanine or tryptophan. The D gene is left open where the match is weak. Size is omitted from some rows. Given values are once, few, many or a class for expanded clones.

j_call,d_call,v_call,clone_size,cdr3_nt,cdr3_aa
TRBJ2-7,.,TRBV7-2,.,TGTGCCAGCAGCATCCAATCGGTGAACGAGCAGTACTTC,CASSIQSVNEQYF
TRBJ2-3,.,TRBV7-9,once,TGTGCCAGCAGCTTAGCCGGGGGCACAGATACGCAGTATTTT,CASSLAGGTDTQYF
TRBJ2-7,.,TRBV5-4,.,TGTGCCAGCAGCAAGGGGGATTACGAGCAGTACTTC,CASSKGDYEQYF
TRBJ2-4,TRBD1,TRBV7-2,.,TGTGCCAGCAGCTTAGGTCAGGGGGCGGCCAAAAACATTCAGTACTTC,CASSLGQGAAKNIQYF
TRBJ2-3,TRBD1,TRBV4-1,.,TGCGCCAGCAGCCAAGATCCGGACAGGGCCACGCAGTATTTT,CASSQDPDRATQYF
TRBJ2-7,TRBD1,TRBV18,.,TGTGCCAGCTCACCGGGACAGACCTACGAGCAGTACTTC,CASSPGQTYEQYF
TRBJ1-2,.,TRBV19,.,TGTGCCAGTAGTCTCCCTGGGTATGGCTACACCTTC,CASSLPGYGYTF
TRBJ1-1,.,TRBV4-1,.,TGCGCCAGCAGCCAAGGGTCCAACTGGAACACTGAAGCTTTCTTT,CASSQGSNWNTEAFF
TRBJ2-7,TRBD1,TRBV30,.,TGTGCCTGGAGTGGACAGGGCTACGATGGGCAGTACTTC,CAWSGQGYDGQYF
TRBJ2-7,.,TRBV7-9,.,TGTGCCAGCAGCTCTACACGGGAGCAGTACTTC,CASSSTREQYF
TRBJ2-7,.,TRBV6-5,.,TGTGCCAGCAGTTTCCACAGGGCGGGCGAGCAGTACTTC,CASSFHRAGEQYF
TRBJ1-1,.,TRBV27,.,TGTGCCAGCAGTTTATTTTGGGGTGACAGTCGGAACACTGAAGCTTTCTTT,CASSLFWGDSRNTEAFF
TRBJ2-5,.,TRBV6-5,.,TGTGCCAGCATCCCAAGCAGAGGGGAATACGGGACCCAGTACTTC,CASIPSRGEYGTQYF
TRBJ2-3,.,TRBV11-3,.,TGTGCCAGCAGCTTAGAGGCAATTCGGGAGTGGGGGACAGATACGCAGTATTTT,CASSLEAIREWGTDTQYF
TRBJ2-1,TRBD1,TRBV11-3,once,TGTGCCAGCAGCCCCGGGACAGGGTTCAATGAGCAGTTCTTC,CASSPGTGFNEQFF
TRBJ2-7,TRBD2,TRBV11-2,.,TGTGCCAGCAGCTTGCTAGCGGGAGGGCCCTATGAGCAGTACTTC,CASSLLAGGPYEQYF
TRBJ2-5,TRBD2,TRBV5-1,.,TGCGCCAGCAGCTTCAGCGGGAGAAGGGAGACCCAGTACTTC,CASSFSGRRETQYF
TRBJ2-5,.,TRBV9,few,TGTGCCAGCAGCGAGGGACCAAGGTCCGAGACCCAGTACTTC,CASSEGPRSETQYF
TRBJ2-3,.,TRBV11-3,.,TGTGCCAGCAGCTTAAGGGGAGGCACAGATACGCAGTATTTT,CASSLRGGTDTQYF
TRBJ1-1,.,TRBV4-1,.,TGCGCCAGCAGGGAGGCCGACAGGAACACTGAAGCTTTCTTT,CASREADRNTEAFF
TRBJ2-1,.,TRBV15,.,TGTGCCACCAGCAGAACCCCGGGGGAGCAGTTCTTC,CATSRTPGEQFF
TRBJ2-1,.,TRBV6-6,.,TGTGCCAGCACCCCCCGGGTTCCCTTCCATGAGCAGTTCTTC,CASTPRVPFHEQFF
TRBJ2-7,TRBD2,TRBV6-1,once,TGTGCCACTTTAGCGGGGGCCCCCTACGAGCAGTACTTC,CATLAGAPYEQYF